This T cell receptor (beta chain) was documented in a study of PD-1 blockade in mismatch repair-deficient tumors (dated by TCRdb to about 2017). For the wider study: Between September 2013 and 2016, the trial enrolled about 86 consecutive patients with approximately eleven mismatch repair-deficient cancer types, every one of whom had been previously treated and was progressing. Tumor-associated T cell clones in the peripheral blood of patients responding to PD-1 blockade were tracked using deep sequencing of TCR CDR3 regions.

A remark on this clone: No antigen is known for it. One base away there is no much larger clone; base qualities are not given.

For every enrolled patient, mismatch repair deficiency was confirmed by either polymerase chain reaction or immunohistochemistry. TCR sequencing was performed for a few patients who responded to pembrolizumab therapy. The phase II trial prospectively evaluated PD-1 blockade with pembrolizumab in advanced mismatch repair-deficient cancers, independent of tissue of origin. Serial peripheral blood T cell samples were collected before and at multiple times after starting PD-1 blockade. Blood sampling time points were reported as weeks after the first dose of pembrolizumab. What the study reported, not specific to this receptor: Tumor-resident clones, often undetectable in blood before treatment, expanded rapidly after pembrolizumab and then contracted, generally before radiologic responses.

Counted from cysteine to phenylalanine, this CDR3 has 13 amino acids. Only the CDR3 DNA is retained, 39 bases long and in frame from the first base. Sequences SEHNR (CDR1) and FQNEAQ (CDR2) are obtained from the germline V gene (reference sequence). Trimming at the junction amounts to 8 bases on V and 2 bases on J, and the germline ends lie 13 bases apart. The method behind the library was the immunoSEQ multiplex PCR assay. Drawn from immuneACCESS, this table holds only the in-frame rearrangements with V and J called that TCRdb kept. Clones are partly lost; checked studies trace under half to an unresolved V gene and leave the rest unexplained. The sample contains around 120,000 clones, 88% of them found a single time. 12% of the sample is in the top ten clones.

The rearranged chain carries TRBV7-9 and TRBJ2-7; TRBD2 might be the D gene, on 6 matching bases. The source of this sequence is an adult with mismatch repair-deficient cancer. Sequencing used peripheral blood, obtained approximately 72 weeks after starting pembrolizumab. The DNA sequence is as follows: TGTGCCAGCGGCGGGATCGGCGCCTACGAGCAGTACTTC. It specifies CASGGIGAYEQYF.